The clone carrying this T cell receptor beta chain was counted a few times. What it binds is unknown. Employing constant-segment primers, 5'RACE generated TCR alpha and TCR beta cDNA libraries bearing sample barcodes and UMIs. TCRdb reprocessed the 5' RACE reads with MiXCR, giving one entry per CDR3 protein. The table records some 300,000 distinct CDR3 sequences, roughly 21% of them present only once. CDR3 length equals 13 residues. Trimming pared 3 bases from V and 0 bases from J, leaving 6 bases between. This sample stems from a study of T-cell memory formation after mild COVID-19. Background on the study: There were largely donor-specific TCR clusters.

General study results and limits: Contracting clones, day 15 to 85, had balanced CD4/CD8, and later expanders favored CD4+.

The sample comprised PBMCs or a T cell subset sorted from them (not recorded which). The V and J genes are TRBV12-3 or TRBV12-4 and TRBJ2-7; perhaps TRBD2 as D (6 bases). This sequence was found in a man aged 18 to 29 who had mild COVID-19 (a few samples of this study predate the infection). Cell type and time point are not known. This chain's CDR3 is CASSLDYSYEQYF. CDR3 in DNA: TGTGCCAGCAGTTTGGACTACTCCTACGAGCAGTACTTC.